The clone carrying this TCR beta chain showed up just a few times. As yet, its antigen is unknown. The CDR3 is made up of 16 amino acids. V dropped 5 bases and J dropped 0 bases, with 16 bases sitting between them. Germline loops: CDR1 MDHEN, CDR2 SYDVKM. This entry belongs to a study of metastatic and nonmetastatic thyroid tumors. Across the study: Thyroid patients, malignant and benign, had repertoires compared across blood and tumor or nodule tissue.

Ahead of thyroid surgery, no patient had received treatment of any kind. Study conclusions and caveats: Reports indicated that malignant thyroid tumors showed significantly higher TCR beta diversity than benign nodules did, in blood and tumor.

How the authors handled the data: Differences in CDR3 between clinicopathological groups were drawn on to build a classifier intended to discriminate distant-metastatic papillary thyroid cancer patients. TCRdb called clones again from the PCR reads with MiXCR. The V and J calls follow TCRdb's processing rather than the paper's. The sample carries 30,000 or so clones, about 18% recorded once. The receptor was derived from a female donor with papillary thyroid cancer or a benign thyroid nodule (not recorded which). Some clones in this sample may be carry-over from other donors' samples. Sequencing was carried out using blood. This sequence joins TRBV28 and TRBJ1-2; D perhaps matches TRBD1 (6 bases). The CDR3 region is CASSTLRDTPNYGYTF. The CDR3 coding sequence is TGTGCCAGCAGTACCCTCCGGGACACCCCTAACTATGGCTACACCTTC.